This TCR beta chain was sequenced in a study of T cells in Graves' hyperthyroidism and ophthalmopathy (dated by TCRdb to the late 2010s). For context, the study as a whole: Peripheral blood was sampled at the time of initial diagnosis, prior to any treatment. The paper describes TCR Vbeta CDR3 sequencing of some 130 peripheral blood samples, made up of about 41 ophthalmopathy patients, over 70 hyperthyroidism patients and some 17 progressor patients. The roughly 100 discovery patients were randomly divided into training and test sets at a 7:3 ratio. To identify TCR V-J signatures that set the groups apart, the researchers used a discovery cohort of more than 95 patients, made up of 40 to 45 with Graves' ophthalmopathy and some 55 with stable Graves' hyperthyroidism. In about 6 Graves' hyperthyroidism patients, the study also compared T-cell repertoires from thyroid tissue with T-cell repertoires from blood. Whether ophthalmopathy could be predicted prospectively was tested in an independent validation cohort made up of roughly 19 hyperthyroidism patients plus 17 patients who later progressed to ophthalmopathy. Once sampling was done, hyperthyroidism patients were given methimazole at a starting dose of 30 mg daily, whereas ophthalmopathy patients were given high-dose intravenous methylprednisolone. Results and caveats for the whole study, not just this receptor: In validation, progression to ophthalmopathy was predicted by the model with 55% to 71% sensitivity and roughly 76% specificity, a median of around 5.9 months before onset. Most expanded thyroid clonotypes (frequency above 0.001) were also found in blood, which suggests that blood repertoires may mirror thyroid immune responses. A model built on a 13 V-J signature distinguished ophthalmopathy from stable hyperthyroidism, reaching around 88% sensitivity and 81.08% specificity in cross-validation and 80%/75% in testing. No statistical method was used to fix the sample size in advance, and group allocation was not hidden from the investigators.

The CDR3 sequence holds 15 residues, the cysteine and phenylalanine included. The kept DNA is CDR3 alone, 45 bases in frame from the first base. In the germline V gene (reference sequence), CDR1 corresponds to DFQATT and CDR2 to SNEGSKA. The germline ends are 20 bases apart after V is trimmed by 5 bases and J by 4 bases. Hyperthyroidism patients were newly diagnosed, had a disease duration of under 2 months, and were aged 18 to 65 years. Exclusion was applied to patients with uncontrolled infections, other autoimmune diseases, pregnancy or lactation. Diagnoses relied on clinical symptoms, serum thyroxine and TRAb, thyroid ultrasound and orbital computed tomography. Blood from progressor patients was drawn when they were first diagnosed with hyperthyroidism, before any ophthalmopathy symptoms appeared. PBMCs were isolated from more than 9 ml of fresh peripheral blood by Ficoll-Paque density gradient centrifugation. Patients classed as progressors first received a Graves' hyperthyroidism diagnosis and then went on to develop ophthalmopathy during follow-up. Trizol reagent was used to extract total RNA, and RNA quality was then checked on an Agilent 2100 Bioanalyzer.

Of note for this clonotype: Its antigen remains undetermined. No base quality values were provided; no much bigger clone lies one nucleotide off.

The TCR beta CDR3 regions were amplified from the RNA transcripts. A first-round RT-PCR of the TCR CDR3 used the HTBI primer set with the Qiagen OneStep RT-PCR kit. A second multiplex PCR round built the libraries, followed by size selection and purification. Sequencing of the libraries was done on an Illumina HiSeq2000 using paired-end 100 bp reads. As for the original processing: SOAPnuke was used to process the raw data, throwing out any read that contained adapters or uncalled bases, had a mean Phred below 15, or lacked an exact constant-primer or identifier match. COPE v1.2.5 was used to merge the high-quality paired reads, and each unique nucleotide sequence was defined as a clonotype. Clonotypes were aligned to IMGT TRBV, TRBD and TRBJ reference segments using MiTCR v1.1. The analysis included only V-J combinations with a frequency above 0.0001, which together covered around 99% of the repertoires. A TCS score was defined as the ratio of F50 (clonal expansion) to E x V (chaos), with BLOSUM62-based TCRdist applied between CDR3 peptides within each V-J. Welch's t-statistics and random forest reduced fewer than 600 V-J features to 13, which were used in a naive Bayes classifier (R e1071). In-frame beta chains were kept once TCRdb had trimmed the public reads at Q25 with fastp and called clones with MiXCR. Identical CDR3 proteins give one entry, which carries the most common genes and DNA. For this entry, the V and J calls and clone size follow TCRdb and not the study's own pipeline. For this sample there are approximately 32,000 distinct CDR3 sequences; around half appear just once. The ten largest clones add up to roughly 6.2% of the sample.

The chain is assembled from TRBV20-1 and TRBJ2-5; a tentative D call is TRBD2 (6 bases match). Sequencing was carried out using blood. The clonotype was recovered from a woman in her 50s with Graves' hyperthyroidism that later progressed to Graves' ophthalmopathy. The encoded CDR3 is CSADREIVVGETQYF. DNA sequence: TGCAGTGCTGACCGGGAGATAGTGGTAGGAGAGACCCAGTACTTC.